The clone carrying this TCR beta chain was counted at least ten times. Antigen: not known. These data are taken from a study of neurological immune-mediated disorders. Whole-study results and caveats: Private repertoires in all groups were suggested, as expanded clones shared no CDR3 amino acid sequences across subjects.

Time point specified: longitudinal time-point 1 (baseline). The unsorted libraries were prepared from 2 million PBMCs (stored at -80 C). This CDR3 contains 14 residues. V was shortened by 0 bases and J by 4 bases, with 11 bases between the two germline ends. Germline-derived CDR1 and CDR2 are SGDLS and YYNGEE. The authors made cDNA by 5'RACE with 10-nucleotide random UMIs. Sequencing runs each generated in excess of 180 million TCR-beta sequences derived from 15-18 subjects. TCRdb re-called the 5' RACE reads with MiXCR, one entry per CDR3 protein. Of tens of thousands of distinct CDR3 sequences in the sample, about 9.4% were seen once.

The V call is TRBV9, the J call TRBJ2-7; maybe TRBD1 (6 bases). The TCR was taken from a man aged 30 to 39 in good health. The material sequenced was PBMCs. The CDR3 DNA sequence: TGTGCCAGCAGCGTAGATTGGACAGCATACGAGCAGTACTTC. Translation: CASSVDWTAYEQYF.